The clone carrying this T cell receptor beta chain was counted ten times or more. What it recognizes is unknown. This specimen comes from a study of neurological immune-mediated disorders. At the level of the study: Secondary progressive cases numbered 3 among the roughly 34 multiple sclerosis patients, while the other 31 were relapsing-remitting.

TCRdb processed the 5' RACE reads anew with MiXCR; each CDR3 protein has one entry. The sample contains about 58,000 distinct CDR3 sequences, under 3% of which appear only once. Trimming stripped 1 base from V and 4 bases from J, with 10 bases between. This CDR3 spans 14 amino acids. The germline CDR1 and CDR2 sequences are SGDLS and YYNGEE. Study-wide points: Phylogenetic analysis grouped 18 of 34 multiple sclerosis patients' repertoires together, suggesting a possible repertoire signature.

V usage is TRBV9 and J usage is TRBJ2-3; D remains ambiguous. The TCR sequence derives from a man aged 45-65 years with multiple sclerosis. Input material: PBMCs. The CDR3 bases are TGTGCCAGCAGCGTATGGGTAGATTCAGATACGCAGTATTTT. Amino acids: CASSVWVDSDTQYF.